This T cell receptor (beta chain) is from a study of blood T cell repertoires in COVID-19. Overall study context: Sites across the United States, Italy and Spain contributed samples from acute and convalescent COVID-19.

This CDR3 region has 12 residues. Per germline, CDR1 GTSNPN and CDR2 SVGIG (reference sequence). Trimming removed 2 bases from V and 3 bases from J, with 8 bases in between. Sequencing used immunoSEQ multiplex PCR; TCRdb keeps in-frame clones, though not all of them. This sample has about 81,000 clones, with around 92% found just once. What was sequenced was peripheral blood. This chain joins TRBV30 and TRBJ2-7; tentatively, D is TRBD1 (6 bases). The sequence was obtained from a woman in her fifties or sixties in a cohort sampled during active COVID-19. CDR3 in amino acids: CAWSQDSYEQYF. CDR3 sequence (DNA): TGTGCCTGGAGTCAGGACAGCTACGAGCAGTACTTC.